This T cell receptor (beta chain) was found in a study of cytomegalovirus exposure and HLA in healthy donors. This CDR3 is built from 13 residues. V was cut by 3 bases and J by 8 bases, with 13 bases left in between. Germline assignment: CDR1 MNHNS and CDR2 SASEGT. Researchers ran the PCR with 60 Vbeta and 13 Jbeta primers. The repertoire was sequenced with immunoSEQ multiplex PCR; TCRdb's copy has only in-frame clones and lacks some. The sample has more than 150,000 clones; 82% are singletons. On this clone: The antigen is unknown.

Study conclusions and caveats: Being indistinguishable, some V segments were excluded, TRBV6-2 and TRBV6-3 among them. The study flagged some 170 TCR beta chains as cytomegalovirus-associated.

The sequenced sample was PBMCs. This rearrangement joins TRBV6-1 to TRBJ1-2, with D tentatively TRBD1 (6 bases). The origin of this receptor is a woman aged 18-29 years in good health and CMV-seronegative. CDR3 sequence: CASSDPAGAGYTF. As DNA, the CDR3 is TGTGCCAGCAGTGATCCTGCGGGGGCGGGCTACACCTTC.